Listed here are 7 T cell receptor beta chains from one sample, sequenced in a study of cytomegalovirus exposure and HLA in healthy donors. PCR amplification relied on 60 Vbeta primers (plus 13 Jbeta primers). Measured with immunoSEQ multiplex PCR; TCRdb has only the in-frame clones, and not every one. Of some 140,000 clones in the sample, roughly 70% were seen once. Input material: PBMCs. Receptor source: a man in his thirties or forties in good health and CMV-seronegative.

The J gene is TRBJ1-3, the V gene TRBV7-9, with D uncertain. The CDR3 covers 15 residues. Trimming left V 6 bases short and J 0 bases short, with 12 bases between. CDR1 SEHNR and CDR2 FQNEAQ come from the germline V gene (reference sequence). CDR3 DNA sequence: TGTGCCAGCAGTCGACTGTCGTTCTCTGGAAACACCATATATTTT. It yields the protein CASSRLSFSGNTIYF.

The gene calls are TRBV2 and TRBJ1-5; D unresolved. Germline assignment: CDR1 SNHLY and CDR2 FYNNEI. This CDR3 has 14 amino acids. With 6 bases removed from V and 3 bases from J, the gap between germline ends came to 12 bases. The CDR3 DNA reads TGTGCCAGCAGCAAACGCGAGAACAATCAGCCCCAGCATTTT. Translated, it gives CASSKRENNQPQHF.

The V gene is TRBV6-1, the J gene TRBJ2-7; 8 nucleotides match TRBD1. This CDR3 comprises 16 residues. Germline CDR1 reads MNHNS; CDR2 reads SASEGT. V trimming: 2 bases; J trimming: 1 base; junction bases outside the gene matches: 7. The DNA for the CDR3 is TGTGCCAGCAGTGAACAGGGGGCTCAAGGGTCCTACGAGCAGTACTTC. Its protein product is CASSEQGAQGSYEQYF.

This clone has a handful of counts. The CDR3 loop is CAWSFTGMAAFF. The CDR3 DNA is TGTGCCTGGAGTTTTACAGGGATGGCAGCTTTCTTT. The V gene is TRBV30, the J gene TRBJ1-1, with D perhaps TRBD1 (6 bases). The germline V and J ends were trimmed by 2 bases and 10 bases, with 14 bases remaining between them. The CDR3 contains 12 residues. CDR1 and CDR2 (germline): GTSNPN, SVGIG (reference sequence). The full variable domain, with the rest looked up from reference TRBV30 and TRBJ1-1, is SQTIHQWPATLVQPVGSPLSLECTVEGTSNPNLYWYRQAAGRGLQLLFYSVGIGQISSEVPQNLSASRPQDRQFILSSKKLLLSDSGFYLCAWSFTGMAAFFGQGTRLTVV.

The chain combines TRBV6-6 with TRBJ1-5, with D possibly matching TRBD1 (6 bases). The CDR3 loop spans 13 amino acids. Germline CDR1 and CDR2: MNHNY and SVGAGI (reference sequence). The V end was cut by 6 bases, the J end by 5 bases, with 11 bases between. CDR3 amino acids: CASSQGGDQPQHF. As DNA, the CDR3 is TGTGCCAGCAGCCAAGGGGGGGATCAGCCCCAGCATTTT.

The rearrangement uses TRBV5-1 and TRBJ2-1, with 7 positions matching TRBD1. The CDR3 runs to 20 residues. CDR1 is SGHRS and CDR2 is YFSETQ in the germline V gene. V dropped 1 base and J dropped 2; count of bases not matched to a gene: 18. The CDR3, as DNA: TGCGCCAGCAGCTTGAGGTCAAGGGGGCGGCTCGGGGTGACCTACAATGAGCAGTTCTTC. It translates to CASSLRSRGRLGVTYNEQFF.

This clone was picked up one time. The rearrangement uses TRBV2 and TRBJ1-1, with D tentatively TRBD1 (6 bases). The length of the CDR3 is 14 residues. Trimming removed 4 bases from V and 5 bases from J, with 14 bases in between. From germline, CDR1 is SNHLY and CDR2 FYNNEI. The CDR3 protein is CASSVLAGETEAFF. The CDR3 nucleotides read TGTGCCAGCAGTGTTTTGGCAGGGGAGACTGAAGCTTTCTTT.